This T cell receptor (beta chain) derives from a study of shared clonotypes between healthy human individuals. This CDR3 contains 14 residues. CDR1 and CDR2 (germline): SNHLY, FYNNEI. Trimming removed 5 bases at V and 4 bases at J, with 12 bases between. The repertoire was sequenced with immunoSEQ multiplex PCR; TCRdb's copy has only in-frame clones and lacks some. The sample carries approximately 640,000 clones, about 90% recorded once. About this clone: Its antigen is as yet unknown.

Study-wide results and caveats: Sorted-subset sequencing, rarefaction showed, was incomplete despite large depth. Of the naive CD4 clonotypes, roughly 5% were shared across four donors.

The sequence came from a man aged 18-30 years in good health. Some clones in this sample may be carry-over from other donors' samples. The gene calls are TRBV2 and TRBJ2-1; maybe TRBD1 (6 bases). Sequencing was carried out using memory CD8+ T cells from PBMCs. The subset here: CD45RO+ cells pooled with CCR7-negative TemRA cells. The CDR3 loop reads CASSPRDIYNEQFF. DNA of the CDR3: TGTGCCAGCAGTCCCCGGGACATTTACAATGAGCAGTTCTTC.